This TCR beta chain is drawn from a study of shared clonotypes between healthy human individuals. Study results and caveats: Around 5% of naive CD4 clonotypes were shared across several donors. Only blood underwent sampling, and tissue repertoires likely differ.

CD45RO+ cells went into CD8 memory alongside CCR7-negative CD45RA+ TemRA cells. Remarks on this clone: No antigen is known for it.

Sorted-subset replicate PCR reactions contained roughly 190 ng DNA, corresponding to tens of thousands of T cell genomes. Generated by immunoSEQ multiplex PCR, the TCRdb table keeps only in-frame clones and is missing some. The data hold about 380,000 clones, with 90% to 97% observed a single time. The CDR3 spans 15 residues. The V segment lost 5 bases and the J segment 5 bases; nucleotides outside the gene matches: 6. Germline V gene sequence: CDR1 MDHEN, CDR2 SYDVKM. The chain couples TRBV28 to TRBJ2-2; TRBD1 matches 9 bases. The sample taken for sequencing was memory CD8+ T cells sorted from blood. Regarding subset: CD45RO+ cells pooled with CCR7-negative TemRA cells. This receptor was obtained from a man aged 25-45 years in good health. The CDR3 here is CASSTTGGATGELFF. CDR3 coding DNA: TGTGCCAGCAGTACTACAGGGGGCGCTACCGGGGAGCTGTTTTTT.